This is a list of T cell receptor beta chains from one sample in a study of T cells in Graves' hyperthyroidism and ophthalmopathy. TCRdb called the multiplex PCR reads again in MiXCR, with one record for every CDR3 protein. The sample holds fewer than 750,000 distinct CDR3 sequences, 14% to 15% seen once. The sequencing sample was made of blood. The origin of the receptors is a woman in her thirties or forties with Graves' ophthalmopathy. Both conserved end residues are part of each CDR3. A D gene is named only where the DNA matches it firmly. Size values are once, few and many counts, or a class for expanded clones, and some rows have none.

abundance: many
v_gene: TRBV20-1
d_gene: NA
j_gene: TRBJ1-1
CDR3nt: TGCAGTGCTCCTCGGTTGACGGGAGTAAATGAAGCTTTCTTT
CDR3aa: CSAPRLTGVNEAFF

abundance: few
v_gene: TRBV6-5
d_gene: TRBD2
j_gene: TRBJ2-5
CDR3nt: TGTGCCAGCAGTTATGGGGGGGAAATGGAGACCCAGTACTTC
CDR3aa: CASSYGGEMETQYF

abundance: NA
v_gene: TRBV11-1
d_gene: NA
j_gene: TRBJ2-2
CDR3nt: TGTGCCAGCAGCTTAATGGATCCGAGGGGAACCGGGGAGCTGTTTTTT
CDR3aa: CASSLMDPRGTGELFF

abundance: many
v_gene: TRBV6-1
d_gene: NA
j_gene: TRBJ1-1
CDR3nt: TGTGCCAGCAGTGACCAGGGAAACACTGAAGCTTTCTTT
CDR3aa: CASSDQGNTEAFF

abundance: many
v_gene: TRBV12-3/TRBV12-4
d_gene: NA
j_gene: TRBJ1-2
CDR3nt: TGTGCCAGCAGGCCGGGCAACTATGGCTACACCTTC
CDR3aa: CASRPGNYGYTF

abundance: many
v_gene: TRBV5-1
d_gene: TRBD1
j_gene: TRBJ2-7
CDR3nt: TGCGCCAGCAGAGGGACAGGGTTAATCGAGCAGTACTTC
CDR3aa: CASRGTGLIEQYF

abundance: many
v_gene: TRBV28
d_gene: NA
j_gene: TRBJ1-3
CDR3nt: TGTGCCAGCGGCGGGCAGGGATCTGGAAACACCATATATTTT
CDR3aa: CASGGQGSGNTIYF

abundance: NA
v_gene: TRBV27
d_gene: TRBD2
j_gene: TRBJ2-7
CDR3nt: TGTGCCAGCAGTTCATTAGCGGGAGACCCCTACGAGCAGTACTTC
CDR3aa: CASSSLAGDPYEQYF

abundance: many
v_gene: TRBV6-1
d_gene: TRBD1
j_gene: TRBJ1-2
CDR3nt: TGTGCCAGCAGCCCCGACGTCGGACAGGCCTTACCCGGCTACACCTTC
CDR3aa: CASSPDVGQALPGYTF

abundance: many
v_gene: TRBV11-2
d_gene: NA
j_gene: TRBJ2-7
CDR3nt: TGTGCCAGCAGCTTCGGGCAGGGCCGCTCCTACGAGCAGTACTTC
CDR3aa: CASSFGQGRSYEQYF

abundance: many
v_gene: TRBV19
d_gene: NA
j_gene: TRBJ1-5
CDR3nt: TGTGTCAGTAGTAAATATCTGCTTCAGCCCCAGCATTTT
CDR3aa: CVSSKYLLQPQHF

abundance: many
v_gene: TRBV28
d_gene: NA
j_gene: TRBJ1-5
CDR3nt: TGTGCCAGCAGTTTAGGAAGGGCAGGGTTCCAGCCCCAGCATTTT
CDR3aa: CASSLGRAGFQPQHF

abundance: many
v_gene: TRBV20-1
d_gene: TRBD1
j_gene: TRBJ1-1
CDR3nt: TGCAGTGCTAGAGAACTATCCGGGACAGACATTGAAGCTTTCTTT
CDR3aa: CSARELSGTDIEAFF

abundance: many
v_gene: TRBV6-1
d_gene: NA
j_gene: TRBJ2-7
CDR3nt: TGTGCCAGCAGTGAAGTAGCATACGGGTCCTACGAGCAGTACTTC
CDR3aa: CASSEVAYGSYEQYF

abundance: many
v_gene: TRBV11-2
d_gene: TRBD2
j_gene: TRBJ2-7
CDR3nt: TGTGCCAGCAGCTTAGATAGCGGGGTTACCTACGAGCAGTACTTC
CDR3aa: CASSLDSGVTYEQYF

abundance: NA
v_gene: TRBV12-3/TRBV12-4
d_gene: NA
j_gene: TRBJ2-5
CDR3nt: TGTGCCAGCAGCCCGAACACGCAAGAGACCCAGTACTTC
CDR3aa: CASSPNTQETQYF